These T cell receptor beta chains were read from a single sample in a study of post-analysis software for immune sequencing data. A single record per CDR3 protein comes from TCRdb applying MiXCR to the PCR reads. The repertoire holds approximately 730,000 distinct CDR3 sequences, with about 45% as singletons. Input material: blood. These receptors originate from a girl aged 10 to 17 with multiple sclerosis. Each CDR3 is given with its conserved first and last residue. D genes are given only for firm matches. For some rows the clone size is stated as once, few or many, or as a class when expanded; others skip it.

CDR3nt: TGTGCCAGCAGTCGATACGGGACAGGGTTATTTGGGATCCCCCATATAAACTATGGCTACACCTTC
CDR3aa: CASSRYGTGLFGIPHINYGYTF
d_gene: TRBD1
v_gene: TRBV7-6
j_gene: TRBJ1-2
abundance: NA

CDR3nt: TGCAGTGCTAGCCACTACCGGGGGTCGGATTGGACCCAGTACTTC
CDR3aa: CSASHYRGSDWTQYF
d_gene: NA
v_gene: TRBV20-1
j_gene: TRBJ2-5
abundance: NA

CDR3nt: TGCAGTGCTCTGGCGAGGGGGCATCAAGAGACCCAGTACTTC
CDR3aa: CSALARGHQETQYF
d_gene: TRBD1
v_gene: TRBV20-1
j_gene: TRBJ2-5
abundance: NA

CDR3nt: TGTGCCAGCAGCTCACCCGAACAGGGCGCCTTTTACAATGAGCAGTTCTTC
CDR3aa: CASSSPEQGAFYNEQFF
d_gene: NA
v_gene: TRBV7-9
j_gene: TRBJ2-1
abundance: NA

CDR3nt: TGTGCCAGCAGTCTAGCGGGAAATTTGGCAGATGCGCAGTATTTT
CDR3aa: CASSLAGNLADAQYF
d_gene: TRBD2
v_gene: TRBV12-3/TRBV12-4
j_gene: TRBJ2-3
abundance: NA

CDR3nt: TGTGCCAGTAACCCCCGAAAAGGGGCTTACACTGAAGCTTTCTTT
CDR3aa: CASNPRKGAYTEAFF
d_gene: NA
v_gene: TRBV19
j_gene: TRBJ1-1
abundance: NA

CDR3nt: TGTGCCAGCAGCTTCCTTCCCAGAGGGAACACTGAAGCTTTCTTT
CDR3aa: CASSFLPRGNTEAFF
d_gene: NA
v_gene: TRBV7-9
j_gene: TRBJ1-1
abundance: NA

CDR3nt: TGTGCCAGCAGCTTAGTTAGCGGGAGCGGGACAGATACGCAGTATTTT
CDR3aa: CASSLVSGSGTDTQYF
d_gene: TRBD2
v_gene: TRBV7-8
j_gene: TRBJ2-3
abundance: NA

CDR3nt: TGTGCCAGCAGCTTAGTCGGGACAGCGACCTACGAGCAGTACTTC
CDR3aa: CASSLVGTATYEQYF
d_gene: TRBD1
v_gene: TRBV11-2
j_gene: TRBJ2-7
abundance: once

CDR3nt: TGTGCCAGCAGTCGAGTCGACAGGGCGGGAGGCTACACCTTC
CDR3aa: CASSRVDRAGGYTF
d_gene: TRBD1
v_gene: TRBV28
j_gene: TRBJ1-2
abundance: NA

CDR3nt: TGTGCCAGCAGTACGACTAGCGGGAGGGCCATGAGGGGCGCAGATACGCAGTATTTT
CDR3aa: CASSTTSGRAMRGADTQYF
d_gene: TRBD2
v_gene: TRBV12-3/TRBV12-4
j_gene: TRBJ2-3
abundance: few

CDR3nt: TGTGCCAGCAGCTTAGCCACCATCACTAGCGGGAGGGCCGCGAAATCCTACGAGCAGTACTTC
CDR3aa: CASSLATITSGRAAKSYEQYF
d_gene: TRBD2
v_gene: TRBV7-8
j_gene: TRBJ2-7
abundance: NA

CDR3nt: TGCAGTGCTAGCCCGACCAGCGGGAGGGAGGATGAGCAGTTCTTC
CDR3aa: CSASPTSGREDEQFF
d_gene: TRBD2
v_gene: TRBV20-1
j_gene: TRBJ2-1
abundance: few

CDR3nt: TGCAGTGCTCCTAACATTAACCTGCGGCACTACGAGCAGTACTTC
CDR3aa: CSAPNINLRHYEQYF
d_gene: NA
v_gene: TRBV20-1
j_gene: TRBJ2-7
abundance: few

CDR3nt: TGTGCCAGCAGCTTAACCGGGCGAGGCGACGAAGAGACCCAGTACTTC
CDR3aa: CASSLTGRGDEETQYF
d_gene: NA
v_gene: TRBV7-2
j_gene: TRBJ2-5
abundance: NA

CDR3nt: TGTGCCAGCAGACCGGGACAGGCCCCCTACAATGAGCAGTTCTTC
CDR3aa: CASRPGQAPYNEQFF
d_gene: TRBD1
v_gene: TRBV27
j_gene: TRBJ2-1
abundance: NA

CDR3nt: TGTGCCAGCAGCCAAGAGGGGCCAGTCTACGAGCAGTACTTC
CDR3aa: CASSQEGPVYEQYF
d_gene: NA
v_gene: TRBV4-2
j_gene: TRBJ2-7
abundance: NA

CDR3nt: TGTGCCAGCAGCGGGGTCGGCAATCAGCCCCAGCATTTT
CDR3aa: CASSGVGNQPQHF
d_gene: NA
v_gene: TRBV5-5
j_gene: TRBJ1-5
abundance: few

CDR3nt: TGTGCCATCAGACAGGGAGATTCACCCCTCCACTTT
CDR3aa: CAIRQGDSPLHF
d_gene: NA
v_gene: TRBV10-3
j_gene: TRBJ1-6
abundance: NA

CDR3nt: TGTGCCAGCAGTTATGACCAGGAGACCCAGTACTTC
CDR3aa: CASSYDQETQYF
d_gene: NA
v_gene: TRBV27
j_gene: TRBJ2-5
abundance: NA

CDR3nt: TGTGCCAGCAGCTTAGCCTTTTTTAATTCACCCCTCCACTTT
CDR3aa: CASSLAFFNSPLHF
d_gene: NA
v_gene: TRBV7-2
j_gene: TRBJ1-6
abundance: NA

CDR3nt: TGTGCCAGCAGTTTACAGGGGCCTAATCAGCCCCAGCATTTT
CDR3aa: CASSLQGPNQPQHF
d_gene: NA
v_gene: TRBV12-3/TRBV12-4
j_gene: TRBJ1-5
abundance: NA

CDR3nt: TGTGCCAGCAGTTACGGGGCAGGAATTGTCGACGAGCAGTACTTC
CDR3aa: CASSYGAGIVDEQYF
d_gene: NA
v_gene: TRBV6-5
j_gene: TRBJ2-7
abundance: NA

CDR3nt: TGTGCCAGCTCACTAGACGGGAACTATGGCTACACCTTC
CDR3aa: CASSLDGNYGYTF
d_gene: NA
v_gene: TRBV7-9
j_gene: TRBJ1-2
abundance: many

CDR3nt: TGCAGTGCTAGAGATTCGCCGGAGCGGTCCTACAATGAGCAGTTCTTC
CDR3aa: CSARDSPERSYNEQFF
d_gene: NA
v_gene: TRBV20-1
j_gene: TRBJ2-1
abundance: NA

CDR3nt: TGTGCCAGCAGCTTGGCCGGCGGGTTTGGCAATCAGCCCCAGCATTTT
CDR3aa: CASSLAGGFGNQPQHF
d_gene: NA
v_gene: TRBV5-6
j_gene: TRBJ1-5
abundance: few

CDR3nt: TGTGCCAGCAGCTTGGGCGCCATGGCGGGAGACCCCTACAATGAGCAGTTCTTC
CDR3aa: CASSLGAMAGDPYNEQFF
d_gene: TRBD2
v_gene: TRBV5-4
j_gene: TRBJ2-1
abundance: NA

CDR3nt: TGTGCCAGCAGCCCTTGGATTGGGGCCCCTGGGGCCAACGTCCTGACTTTC
CDR3aa: CASSPWIGAPGANVLTF
d_gene: NA
v_gene: TRBV5-6
j_gene: TRBJ2-6
abundance: NA

CDR3nt: TGTGCCACAATGGGGGAGGAGGGGCTGTACGAGCAGTACTTC
CDR3aa: CATMGEEGLYEQYF
d_gene: NA
v_gene: TRBV7-9
j_gene: TRBJ2-7
abundance: NA

CDR3nt: TGTGCCAGCAGTGGACTAGCGCAAGCCAAAAACATTCAGTACTTC
CDR3aa: CASSGLAQAKNIQYF
d_gene: TRBD2
v_gene: TRBV6-5
j_gene: TRBJ2-4
abundance: NA

CDR3nt: TGTGCCAGCAGTTTTCAGAGCGGAGGGAGCTCCTACAATGAGCAGTTCTTC
CDR3aa: CASSFQSGGSSYNEQFF
d_gene: NA
v_gene: TRBV12-3/TRBV12-4
j_gene: TRBJ2-1
abundance: NA

CDR3nt: TGCAGTGCTCGAGACCCCTGGGGGGGTACTAATGAAAAACTGTTTTTT
CDR3aa: CSARDPWGGTNEKLFF
d_gene: NA
v_gene: TRBV20-1
j_gene: TRBJ1-4
abundance: NA

CDR3nt: TGTGCCAGCAGCACCTCTCCTCTAAGGGAGTGGGAGCAGTACTTC
CDR3aa: CASSTSPLREWEQYF
d_gene: NA
v_gene: TRBV5-5
j_gene: TRBJ2-7
abundance: NA

CDR3nt: TGTGCCAGCATCAAACCGGGGCCCCATTACGAGCAGTACTTC
CDR3aa: CASIKPGPHYEQYF
d_gene: NA
v_gene: TRBV7-2
j_gene: TRBJ2-7
abundance: NA

CDR3nt: TGTGCCAGCAGTTTCCGTAGCGGGAGCTACGAGCAGTACTTC
CDR3aa: CASSFRSGSYEQYF
d_gene: TRBD2
v_gene: TRBV27
j_gene: TRBJ2-7
abundance: NA

CDR3nt: TGTGCCACCAGGGTTTCGAACACCGGGGAGCTGTTTTTT
CDR3aa: CATRVSNTGELFF
d_gene: NA
v_gene: TRBV24-1
j_gene: TRBJ2-2
abundance: NA

CDR3nt: TGTGCCAGCAGCTTAATCTCTGGCTCTACCGGGCAACACTCCTACAATGAGCAGTTCTTC
CDR3aa: CASSLISGSTGQHSYNEQFF
d_gene: NA
v_gene: TRBV7-3
j_gene: TRBJ2-1
abundance: NA

CDR3nt: TGTGCCAGCAGTTACCGTGATGGACGGGGTGACAATGAGCAGTTCTTC
CDR3aa: CASSYRDGRGDNEQFF
d_gene: NA
v_gene: TRBV6-5
j_gene: TRBJ2-1
abundance: NA

CDR3nt: TGTGCCAGCAGAATCCAAGAGGCCCAGTACTTC
CDR3aa: CASRIQEAQYF
d_gene: NA
v_gene: TRBV25-1
j_gene: TRBJ2-7
abundance: NA

CDR3nt: TGCGCCAGCAGCTTCGGGGTAGGTGGGACTGAAGCTTTCTTT
CDR3aa: CASSFGVGGTEAFF
d_gene: NA
v_gene: TRBV5-1
j_gene: TRBJ1-1
abundance: few

CDR3nt: TGTGCCAGCAGTTACACAGGAAGAGATACGCAGTATTTT
CDR3aa: CASSYTGRDTQYF
d_gene: NA
v_gene: TRBV6-6
j_gene: TRBJ2-3
abundance: NA

CDR3nt: TGTGCCATCAGTGGACAGGGGGACTATGGCTACACCTTC
CDR3aa: CAISGQGDYGYTF
d_gene: TRBD1
v_gene: TRBV10-3
j_gene: TRBJ1-2
abundance: few

CDR3nt: TGTGCCAGCAGCTTAGCGACCAGCTCCTACAATGAGCAGTTCTTC
CDR3aa: CASSLATSSYNEQFF
d_gene: NA
v_gene: TRBV7-2
j_gene: TRBJ2-1
abundance: many

CDR3nt: TGTGCCAGCAGTAGAGGCTCAGCCTACAATGAGCAGTTCTTC
CDR3aa: CASSRGSAYNEQFF
d_gene: NA
v_gene: TRBV9
j_gene: TRBJ2-1
abundance: few

CDR3nt: TGCAGCGTTGAAAGGTTGCCAGGCAACGAGCGGTACTTC
CDR3aa: CSVERLPGNERYF
d_gene: NA
v_gene: TRBV29-1
j_gene: TRBJ2-5
abundance: NA

CDR3nt: TGCAGCGCTCGAGCGGGAGGGCCCGGGGGGAGCACAGATACGCAGTATTTT
CDR3aa: CSARAGGPGGSTDTQYF
d_gene: TRBD2
v_gene: TRBV29-1
j_gene: TRBJ2-3
abundance: few

CDR3nt: TGTGCCAGCTCACCACTCCAGGACAGGGAAGCTTTCTTT
CDR3aa: CASSPLQDREAFF
d_gene: TRBD1
v_gene: TRBV18
j_gene: TRBJ1-1
abundance: NA

CDR3nt: TGCAGTGCTAGAGACCGAGACAATGAGCAGTTCTTC
CDR3aa: CSARDRDNEQFF
d_gene: NA
v_gene: TRBV20-1
j_gene: TRBJ2-1
abundance: NA

CDR3nt: TGTGCCAGCAGTTTCGGCAGCTTATACGGCGGCTACACCTTC
CDR3aa: CASSFGSLYGGYTF
d_gene: NA
v_gene: TRBV12-3/TRBV12-4
j_gene: TRBJ1-2
abundance: NA

CDR3nt: TGTGCCAGCAGCCAAGGTGGGACCACATACGACAATGAGCAGTTCTTC
CDR3aa: CASSQGGTTYDNEQFF
d_gene: NA
v_gene: TRBV4-2
j_gene: TRBJ2-1
abundance: once